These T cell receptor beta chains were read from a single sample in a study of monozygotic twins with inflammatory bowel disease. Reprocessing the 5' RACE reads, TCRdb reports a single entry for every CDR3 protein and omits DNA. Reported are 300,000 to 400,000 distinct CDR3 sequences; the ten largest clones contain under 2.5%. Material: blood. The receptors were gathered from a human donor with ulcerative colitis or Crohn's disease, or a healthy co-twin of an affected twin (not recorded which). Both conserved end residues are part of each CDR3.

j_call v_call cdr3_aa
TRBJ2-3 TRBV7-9 CASSSGNAGSTDTQYF
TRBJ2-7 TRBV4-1 CASSQGTSGGPIDEQYF
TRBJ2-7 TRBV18 CASSPRDSTYEQYF
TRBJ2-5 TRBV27 CASSINPGETQYF
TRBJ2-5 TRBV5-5 CASSFGQETQYF
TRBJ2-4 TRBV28 CASSPPRNPKNIQYF
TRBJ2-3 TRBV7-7 CASSPRGRGVTDTQYF
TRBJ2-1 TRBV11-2 CAGSGLRGPDNEQFF
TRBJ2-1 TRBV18 CASSPNTGQGNEQFF
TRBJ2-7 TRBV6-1 CASSASSGVGLREQYF
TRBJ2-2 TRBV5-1 CASSGPIGGELFF
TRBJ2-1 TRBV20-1 CSAGDRAAYNEQFF
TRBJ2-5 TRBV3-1 CASSQDYGGQETQYF
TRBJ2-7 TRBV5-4 CASSLAGENEQYF
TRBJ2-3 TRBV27 CASSLNGVGTQYF
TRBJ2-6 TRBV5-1 CASSLEGAIVLTF
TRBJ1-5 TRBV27 CASSLRTGIQPQHF
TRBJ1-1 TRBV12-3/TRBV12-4 CASSRDRLNTEAFF
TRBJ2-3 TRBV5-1 CASSLLLAGPSTDTQYF
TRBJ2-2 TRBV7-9 CASSLGVTRDVSGELFF
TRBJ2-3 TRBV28 CASTSGLAVDTDTQYF
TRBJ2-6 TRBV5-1 CASKPDGPPGANVLTF
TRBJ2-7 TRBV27 CASSFSTGQFREQYF
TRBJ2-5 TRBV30 CAWSPRRTLQETQYF
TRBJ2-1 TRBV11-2 CASSFPAGRGWNEQFF
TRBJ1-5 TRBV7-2 CASKFDRYSNQPQHF
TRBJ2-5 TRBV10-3 CAIKKERGGRETQYF
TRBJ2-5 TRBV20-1 CSARDYRTLAQETQYF
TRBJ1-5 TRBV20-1 CSARDQGRGDGQPQHF
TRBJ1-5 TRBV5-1 CASSSGFNQPQHF
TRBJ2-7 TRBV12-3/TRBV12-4 CASRRLTGWPPTSHEQYF
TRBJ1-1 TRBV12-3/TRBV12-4 CASSLVGVRRAFF
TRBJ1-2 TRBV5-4 CASSGTVGNTF
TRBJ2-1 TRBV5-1 CASSSRQQGNEQFF
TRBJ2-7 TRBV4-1 CASSQVSAPRYEQYF
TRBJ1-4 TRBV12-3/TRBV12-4 CASSRDSREKLFF
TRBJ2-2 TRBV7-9 CAPAGLAANTGELFF
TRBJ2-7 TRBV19 CASSAAPGGSYEQYF
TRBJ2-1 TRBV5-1 CASRDSNEQFF
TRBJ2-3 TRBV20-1 CSARTGGPYTSTDTQYF
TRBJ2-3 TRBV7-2 CASSLRGGASTDTQYF
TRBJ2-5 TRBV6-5 CASSYGGVDGETQYF
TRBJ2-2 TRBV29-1 CSVEIQVNTGELFF